These 2 T cell receptor beta chains originate from one sample sequenced in a study of blood T cell repertoires in COVID-19. Profiling relied on immunoSEQ multiplex PCR, and the TCRdb table lists in-frame clones only, not all of them. The table shows 90,000 to 120,000 clones, with about 90% occurring only once. The sample consisted of peripheral blood. These receptors were obtained from a man aged 35-49 years with active or convalescent COVID-19.

The CDR3 coding sequence is TGTGCCTGGAACACGGGACAGGAGACCCAGTACTTC. Amino acid sequence: CAWNTGQETQYF. The chain has TRBV30 and TRBJ2-5; 7 nucleotides line up with TRBD1. There are 12 residues in the CDR3. Per the germline V gene, CDR1 is GTSNPN and CDR2 is SVGIG (reference sequence). V lost 4 bases to trimming and J lost 5 bases; unmatched junction nucleotides: 4.

The gene calls are TRBV5-4 and TRBJ2-4; no definite D call. The CDR3 runs to 16 residues. Looked up from germline, CDR1 is SGHNT and CDR2 is YYREEE (reference sequence). Trimming stripped 0 bases from V and 0 bases from J, with 10 bases between. The CDR3, as DNA: TGTGCCAGCAGCTTGGGTATCCCTTTAGCCAAAAACATTCAGTACTTC. As protein: CASSLGIPLAKNIQYF.